The next 8 T cell receptor beta chains were all read from a single sample in a study of T cell responses to AZD1222 COVID-19 vaccine. The assay was immunoSEQ multiplex PCR, and TCRdb's table has in-frame clones only and misses some. The sample carries 98,000 or so clones, approximately 89% recorded once. The material was peripheral blood, obtained on day 0 of MenACWY control vaccination. The receptors shown here come from an adult in good health.

The chain carries TRBV3-1 (or the pseudogene TRBV3-2) and TRBJ1-2; D uncertain. With 1 base removed from V and 6 bases from J, the gap between germline ends came to 9 bases. The CDR3 is made up of 13 amino acids. Per the germline V gene, CDR1 is LGHDT and CDR2 is YNNKEL (reference sequence). The CDR3 reads CASSQANLHGYTF. The CDR3 coding sequence is TGTGCCAGCAGCCAAGCAAATTTGCATGGCTACACCTTC.

J is TRBJ1-2 and V is TRBV9, with 11 bases matching TRBD1. This CDR3 comprises 15 residues. CDR1 is SGDLS and CDR2 is YYNGEE in the germline V gene. The junction had 9 bases not matched to a gene; V was cut back by 3 bases and J by 8 bases. The DNA for the CDR3 is TGTGCCAGCAGCGAGACGGACAGGGGGCTTGAAGGCTACACCTTC. Its translation is CASSETDRGLEGYTF. The full variable domain, rest sourced from reference TRBV9 and TRBJ1-2, is DSGVTQTPKHLITATGQRVTLRCSPRSGDLSVYWYQQSLDQGLQFLIQYYNGEERAKGNILERFSAQQFPDLHSELNLSSLELGDSALYFCASSETDRGLEGYTFGSGTRLTVV.

There are a few counts of this clone. This chain joins TRBV7-9 and TRBJ1-1; TRBD1 aligns across 7 bases. The CDR3 spans 15 residues. The V segment lost 5 bases and the J segment 6 bases; nucleotides outside the gene matches: 12. CDR1 is SEHNR, CDR2 FQNEAQ, per germline (reference sequence). CDR3 region: CASSMRQGVFPEAFF. The CDR3 DNA is TGTGCCAGCAGCATGAGACAGGGAGTTTTCCCTGAAGCTTTCTTT.

The chain uses TRBV5-6 and TRBJ1-1; the D gene is possibly TRBD1 (5 bases). This CDR3 is 14 amino acids long. V lost 5 bases to trimming and J lost 5 bases, with 16 bases between them. Germline V gene lookup returns CDR1 SGHDT and CDR2 YYEEEE. The CDR3 bases are TGTGCCAGCAGTTTCCAGACAGACAGTACTGAAGCTTTCTTT. This encodes CASSFQTDSTEAFF.

The chain carries TRBV6-6 and TRBJ1-1; no clear D gene. The CDR3 consists of 11 residues. The germline V gene has CDR1 MNHNY and CDR2 SVGAGI (reference sequence). V shed 10 bases and J shed 3 bases, with 9 bases lying between them. The CDR3 reads CATQKDTEAFF. The CDR3 nucleotides read TGTGCCACCCAAAAGGACACTGAAGCTTTCTTT.

The chain joins TRBV6-5 to TRBJ1-1; D may be TRBD1 (5 bases). The CDR3 is made up of 15 amino acids. Trimming took 4 bases from V and 4 from J, leaving 16 bases between them. Per germline, CDR1 MNHEY and CDR2 SVGAGI. The DNA of the CDR3 is TGTGCCAGCAGTTCTTCTTTCAGGGACCGCACTGAAGCTTTCTTT. Protein sequence: CASSSSFRDRTEAFF.

The chain recombines TRBV7-2 with TRBJ1-4; D is unresolved. Per the germline V gene, CDR1 is SGHTA and CDR2 is FQGNSA. V shed 0 bases and J shed 5 bases, with 10 bases lying between them. This CDR3 has 15 amino acids. The chain's CDR3 is CASSLAGGLNEKLFF. The CDR3 region has the DNA TGTGCCAGCAGCTTAGCGGGAGGTTTGAATGAAAAACTGTTTTTT.

This chain joins TRBV19 and TRBJ2-7; possible D gene TRBD1, 6 bases. CDR3 length equals 15 residues. The V end was cut by 3 bases, the J end by 6 bases, with 18 bases between. The germline CDR1 and CDR2 sequences are LNHDA and SQIVND (reference sequence). The CDR3 here is CASSMGAGGLREQYF. In DNA form, the CDR3 reads TGTGCCAGTAGTATGGGGGCTGGAGGTCTCCGCGAGCAGTACTTC.